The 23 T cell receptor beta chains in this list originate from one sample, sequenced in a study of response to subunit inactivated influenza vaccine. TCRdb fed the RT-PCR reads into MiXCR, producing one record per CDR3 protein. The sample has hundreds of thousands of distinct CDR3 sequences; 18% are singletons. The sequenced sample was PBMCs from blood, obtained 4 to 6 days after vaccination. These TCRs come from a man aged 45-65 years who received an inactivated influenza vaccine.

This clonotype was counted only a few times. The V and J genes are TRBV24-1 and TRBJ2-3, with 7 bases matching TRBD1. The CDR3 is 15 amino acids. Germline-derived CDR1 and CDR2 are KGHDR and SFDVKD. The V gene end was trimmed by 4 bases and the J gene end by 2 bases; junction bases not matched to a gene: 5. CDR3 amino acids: CATSDSGQLTDTQYF. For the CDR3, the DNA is TGTGCCACCAGTGACTCGGGACAGCTCACAGATACGCAGTATTTT.

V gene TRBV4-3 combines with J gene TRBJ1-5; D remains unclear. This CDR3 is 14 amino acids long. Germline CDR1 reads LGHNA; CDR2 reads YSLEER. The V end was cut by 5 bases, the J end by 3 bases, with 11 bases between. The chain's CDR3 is CASSEFSYNQPQHF. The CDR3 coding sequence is TGCGCCAGCAGCGAGTTTAGCTACAATCAGCCCCAGCATTTT.

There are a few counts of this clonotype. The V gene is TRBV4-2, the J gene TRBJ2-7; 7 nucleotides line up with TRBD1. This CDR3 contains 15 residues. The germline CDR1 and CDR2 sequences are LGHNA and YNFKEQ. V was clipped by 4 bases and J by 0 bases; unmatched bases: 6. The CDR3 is CASSPRDSNSYEQYF. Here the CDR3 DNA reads TGTGCCAGCAGCCCCCGGGACAGCAACTCCTACGAGCAGTACTTC.

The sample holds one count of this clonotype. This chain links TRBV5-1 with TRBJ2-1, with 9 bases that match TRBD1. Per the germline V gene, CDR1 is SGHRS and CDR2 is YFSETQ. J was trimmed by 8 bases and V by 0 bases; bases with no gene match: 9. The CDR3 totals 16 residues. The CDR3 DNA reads TGCGCCAGCAGCTTGGCCCTCGGACAGGGGATCGATGAGCAGTTCTTC. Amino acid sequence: CASSLALGQGIDEQFF.

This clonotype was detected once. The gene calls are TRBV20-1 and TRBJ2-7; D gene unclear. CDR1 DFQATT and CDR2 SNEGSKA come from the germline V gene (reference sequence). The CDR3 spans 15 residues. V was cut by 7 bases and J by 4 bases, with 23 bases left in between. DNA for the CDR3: TGCAGTGTCTCAAAAAGGTCCTCCCGACCTTACGAGCAGTACTTC. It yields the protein CSVSKRSSRPYEQYF.

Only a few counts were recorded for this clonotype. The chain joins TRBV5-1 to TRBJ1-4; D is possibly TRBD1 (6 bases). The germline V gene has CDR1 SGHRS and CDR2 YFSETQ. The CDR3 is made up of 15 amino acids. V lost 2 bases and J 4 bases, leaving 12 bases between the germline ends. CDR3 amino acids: CASSFARGVNEKLFF. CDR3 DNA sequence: TGCGCCAGCAGCTTCGCGAGGGGGGTTAATGAAAAACTGTTTTTT.

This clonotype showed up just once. CDR3 in amino acids: CASVRMNTEAFF. The CDR3 DNA follows: TGTGCCAGTGTTCGGATGAACACTGAAGCTTTCTTT. This chain uses TRBV28 with TRBJ1-1; the D is unclear. V was shortened by 9 bases and J by 0 bases, with 8 bases between the two germline ends. The germline V gene encodes CDR1 MDHEN and CDR2 SYDVKM. The CDR3 has 12 amino acids.

In nucleotides, the CDR3 is TGCGCCAGCAGCCGAACGGTATTTGCCTACGAGCAGTACTTC. Its translation: CASSRTVFAYEQYF. The chain combines TRBV4-3 with TRBJ2-7, with D uncertain. CDR3 length: 14 amino acids. Per the germline V gene, CDR1 is LGHNA and CDR2 is YSLEER. With 4 bases removed from V and 2 bases from J, the gap between germline ends came to 12 bases.

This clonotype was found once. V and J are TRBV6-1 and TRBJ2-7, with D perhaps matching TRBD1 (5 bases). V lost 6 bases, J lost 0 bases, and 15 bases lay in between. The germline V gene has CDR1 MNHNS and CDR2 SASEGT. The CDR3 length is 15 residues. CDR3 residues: CASRPDTTSSYEQYF. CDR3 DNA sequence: TGTGCCAGCAGACCGGACACGACGAGCTCCTACGAGCAGTACTTC.

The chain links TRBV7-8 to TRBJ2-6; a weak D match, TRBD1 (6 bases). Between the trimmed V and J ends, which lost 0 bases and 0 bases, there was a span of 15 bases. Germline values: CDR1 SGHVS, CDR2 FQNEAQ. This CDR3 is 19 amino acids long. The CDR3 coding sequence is TGTGCCAGCAGCTTAGCGCCACAGGGTCGCGGCTCTGGGGCCAACGTCCTGACTTTC. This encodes CASSLAPQGRGSGANVLTF.

The CDR3 nucleotides read TGTGCCAGCAGCTTACGAACTAACTACACAGATACGCAGTATTTT. Translation gives CASSLRTNYTDTQYF. The chain has TRBV13 and TRBJ2-3; the D is unclear. The V end lost 2 bases, the J end lost 2 bases, and 11 bases lay between the germline ends. Germline V gene data show CDR1 as PRHDT and CDR2 as FYEKMQ (reference sequence). The CDR3 spans 15 residues.

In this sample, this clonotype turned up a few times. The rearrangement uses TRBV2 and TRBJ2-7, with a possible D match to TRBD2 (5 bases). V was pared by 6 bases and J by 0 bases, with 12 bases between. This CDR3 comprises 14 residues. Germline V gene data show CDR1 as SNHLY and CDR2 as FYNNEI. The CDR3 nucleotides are TGTGCCAGCAGAATCGGGAACCCCTCCTACGAGCAGTACTTC. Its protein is CASRIGNPSYEQYF.

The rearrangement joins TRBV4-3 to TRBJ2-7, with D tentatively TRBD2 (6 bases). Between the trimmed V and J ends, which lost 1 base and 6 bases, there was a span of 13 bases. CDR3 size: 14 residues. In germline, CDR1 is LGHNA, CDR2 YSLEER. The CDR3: CASSQGRGIAEQYF. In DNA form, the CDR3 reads TGCGCCAGCAGCCAAGGACGCGGGATCGCCGAGCAGTACTTC.

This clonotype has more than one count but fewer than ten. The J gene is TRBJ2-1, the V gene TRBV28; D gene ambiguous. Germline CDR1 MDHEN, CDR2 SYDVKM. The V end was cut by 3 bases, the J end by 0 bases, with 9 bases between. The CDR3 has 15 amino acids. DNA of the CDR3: TGTGCCAGCAGTTTTGTCACGAGCTCCTACAATGAGCAGTTCTTC. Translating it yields CASSFVTSSYNEQFF.

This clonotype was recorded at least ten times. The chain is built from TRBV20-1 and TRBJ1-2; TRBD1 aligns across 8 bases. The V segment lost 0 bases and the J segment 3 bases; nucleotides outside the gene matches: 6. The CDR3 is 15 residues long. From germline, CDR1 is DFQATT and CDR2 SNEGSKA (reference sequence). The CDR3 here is CSARDDGQGYYGYTF. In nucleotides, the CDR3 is TGCAGTGCTAGAGACGACGGACAGGGTTACTATGGCTACACCTTC.

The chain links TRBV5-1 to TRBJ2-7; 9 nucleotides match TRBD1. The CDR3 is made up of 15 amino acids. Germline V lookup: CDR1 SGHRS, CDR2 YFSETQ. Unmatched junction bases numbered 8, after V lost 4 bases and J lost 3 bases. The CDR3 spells CASSTDRGSLYEQYF. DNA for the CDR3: TGCGCCAGCAGCACCGACAGGGGGTCCCTCTACGAGCAGTACTTC.

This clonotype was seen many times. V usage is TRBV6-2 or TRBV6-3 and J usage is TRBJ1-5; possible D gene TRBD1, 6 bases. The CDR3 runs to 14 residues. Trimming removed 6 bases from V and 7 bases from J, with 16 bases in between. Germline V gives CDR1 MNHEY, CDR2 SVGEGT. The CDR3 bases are TGTGCCAGCAGCCTTCCGGGGGCGGCCCAGCCCCAGCATTTT. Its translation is CASSLPGAAQPQHF.

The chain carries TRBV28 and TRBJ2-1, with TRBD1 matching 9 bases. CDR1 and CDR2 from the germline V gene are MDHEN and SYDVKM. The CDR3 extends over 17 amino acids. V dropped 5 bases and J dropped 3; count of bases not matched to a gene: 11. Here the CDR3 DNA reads TGTGCCAGCAGTGATCCTAGGGGACAGGGATTCTACAATGAGCAGTTCTTC. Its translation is CASSDPRGQGFYNEQFF.

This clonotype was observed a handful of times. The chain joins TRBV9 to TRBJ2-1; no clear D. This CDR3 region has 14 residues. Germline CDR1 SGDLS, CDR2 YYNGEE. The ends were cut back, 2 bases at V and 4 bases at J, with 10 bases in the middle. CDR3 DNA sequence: TGTGCCAGCAGCGTGGGTCGAAATTACAATGAGCAGTTCTTC. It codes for CASSVGRNYNEQFF.

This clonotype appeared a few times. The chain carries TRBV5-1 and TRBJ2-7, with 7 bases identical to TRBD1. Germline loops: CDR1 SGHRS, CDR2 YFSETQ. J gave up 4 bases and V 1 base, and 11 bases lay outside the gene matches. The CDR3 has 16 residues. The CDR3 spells CASSLLQTGIPYEQYF. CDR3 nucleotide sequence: TGCGCCAGCAGCTTGCTGCAGACAGGGATCCCTTACGAGCAGTACTTC. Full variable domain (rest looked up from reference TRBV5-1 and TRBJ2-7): KAGVTQTPRYLIKTRGQQVTLSCSPISGHRSVSWYQQTPGQGLQFLFEYFSETQRNKGNFPGRFSGRQFSNSRSEMNVSTLELGDSALYLCASSLLQTGIPYEQYFGPGTRLTVT.

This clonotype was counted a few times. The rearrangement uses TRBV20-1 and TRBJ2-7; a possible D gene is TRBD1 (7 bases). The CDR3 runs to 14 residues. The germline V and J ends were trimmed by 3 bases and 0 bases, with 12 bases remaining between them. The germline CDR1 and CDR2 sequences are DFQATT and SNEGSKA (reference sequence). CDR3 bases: TGCAGTGCTAGGGAGGGGGCCGCCTCCTACGAGCAGTACTTC. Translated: CSAREGAASYEQYF.

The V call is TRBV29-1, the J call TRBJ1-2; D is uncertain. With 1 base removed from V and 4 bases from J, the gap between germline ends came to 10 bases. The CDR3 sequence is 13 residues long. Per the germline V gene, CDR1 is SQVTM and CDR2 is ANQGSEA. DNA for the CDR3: TGCAGCGTTGAAGGACCGGGGATCTATGGCTACACCTTC. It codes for CSVEGPGIYGYTF.

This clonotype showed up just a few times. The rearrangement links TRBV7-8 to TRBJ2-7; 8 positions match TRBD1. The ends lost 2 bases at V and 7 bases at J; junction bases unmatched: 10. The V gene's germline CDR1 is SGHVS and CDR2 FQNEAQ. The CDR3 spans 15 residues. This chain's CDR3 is CASSLKDGQGWEQYF. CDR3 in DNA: TGTGCCAGCAGCTTAAAAGACGGACAGGGATGGGAGCAGTACTTC.